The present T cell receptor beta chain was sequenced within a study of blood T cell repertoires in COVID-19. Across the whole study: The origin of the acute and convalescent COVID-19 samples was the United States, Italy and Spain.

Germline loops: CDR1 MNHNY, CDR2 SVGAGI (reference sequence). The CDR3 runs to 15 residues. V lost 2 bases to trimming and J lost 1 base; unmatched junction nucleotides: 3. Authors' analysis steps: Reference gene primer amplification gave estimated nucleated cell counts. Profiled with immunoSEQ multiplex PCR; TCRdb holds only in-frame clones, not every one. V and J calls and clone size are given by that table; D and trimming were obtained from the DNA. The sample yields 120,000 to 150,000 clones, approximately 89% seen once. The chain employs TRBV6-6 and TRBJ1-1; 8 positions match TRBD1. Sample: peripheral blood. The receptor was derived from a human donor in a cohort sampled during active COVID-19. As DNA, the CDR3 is TGTGCCAGCAGTTACCCACAGGGGGGGAACACTGAAGCTTTCTTT. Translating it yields CASSYPQGGNTEAFF.